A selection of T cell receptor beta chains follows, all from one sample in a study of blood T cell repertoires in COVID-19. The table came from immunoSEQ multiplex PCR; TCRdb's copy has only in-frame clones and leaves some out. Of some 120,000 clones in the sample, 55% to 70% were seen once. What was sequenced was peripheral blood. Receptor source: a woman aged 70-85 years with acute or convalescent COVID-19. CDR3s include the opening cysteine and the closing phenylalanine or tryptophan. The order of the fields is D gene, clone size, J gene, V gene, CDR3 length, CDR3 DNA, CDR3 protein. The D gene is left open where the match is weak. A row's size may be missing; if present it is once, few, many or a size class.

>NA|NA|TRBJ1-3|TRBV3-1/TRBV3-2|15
TGTGCCAGCAGCCCGGAGTCAATGTGGGGAAACACCATATATTTT
CASSPESMWGNTIYF
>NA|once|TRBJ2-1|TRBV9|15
TGTGCCAGCAGCGAAGGACACGGTATTAACAATGAGCAGTTCTTC
CASSEGHGINNEQFF
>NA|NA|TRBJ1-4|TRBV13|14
TGTGCCAGCAGCTTACGCGCAACTAATGAAAAACTGTTTTTT
CASSLRATNEKLFF
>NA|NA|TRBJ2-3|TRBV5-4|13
TGTGCCAGCAGCTTTGAGAGAGGAGATACGCAGTATTTT
CASSFERGDTQYF
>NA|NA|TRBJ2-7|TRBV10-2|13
TGCGCCAGCAGTGTCGACTACTCCTACGAGCAGTACTTC
CASSVDYSYEQYF
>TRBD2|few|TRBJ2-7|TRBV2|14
TGTGCCAGCATCCCGGGACTAACAACCTACGAGCAGTACTTC
CASIPGLTTYEQYF
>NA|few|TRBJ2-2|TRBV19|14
TGTGCCAGTAGTAATCTACAGCCAACCGGGGAGCTGTTTTTT
CASSNLQPTGELFF
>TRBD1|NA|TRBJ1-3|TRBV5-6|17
TGTGCCAGCAGCTTAGGACAGGGGAGTAACGCGGGAAACACCATATATTTT
CASSLGQGSNAGNTIYF
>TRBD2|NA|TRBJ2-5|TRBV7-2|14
TGTGCCAGCAGCTTAGCGGGACTAGCGAAGACCCAGTACTTC
CASSLAGLAKTQYF
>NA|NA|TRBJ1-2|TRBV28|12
TGTGCCAGCAGTTTATCAGGGGATGGCTACACCTTC
CASSLSGDGYTF
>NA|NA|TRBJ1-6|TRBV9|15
TGTGCCAGCAGCGTAGCGGGCAGGACTCGCTCACCCCTCCACTTT
CASSVAGRTRSPLHF
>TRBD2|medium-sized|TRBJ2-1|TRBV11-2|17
TGTGCCAGCAGCCGAACTAGCGGGGGGCGCCGGGTGGGCGAGCAGTTCTTC
CASSRTSGGRRVGEQFF
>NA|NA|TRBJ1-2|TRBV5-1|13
TGCGCCAGCGGCCATGCGATCGGGGAGGGCTACACCTTC
CASGHAIGEGYTF
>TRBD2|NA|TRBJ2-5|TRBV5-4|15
TGTGCCAGCAGCACAGGACTAGCAGACCAAGAGACCCAGTACTTC
CASSTGLADQETQYF
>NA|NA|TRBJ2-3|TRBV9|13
TGTGCCAGCAGCGTAGCGGGGACAGATACGCAGTATTTT
CASSVAGTDTQYF
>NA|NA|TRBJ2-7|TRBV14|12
TGTGCCAGCAGCTGGACAGTCTACGAGCAGTACTTC
CASSWTVYEQYF
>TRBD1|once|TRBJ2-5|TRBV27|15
TGTGCCAGCATGGGATGGACAGGGGGGAGAGAGACCCAGTACTTC
CASMGWTGGRETQYF